The T cell receptor beta chain described here comes from a study of T cell changes during pregnancy in multiple sclerosis. This clone was observed a handful of times. V was shortened by 5 bases and J by 3 bases, with 5 bases between the two germline ends. The CDR3 length is 12 residues. Per germline, CDR1 SGHVS and CDR2 FQNEAQ. Clones were sequenced by immunoSEQ multiplex PCR, and TCRdb holds only the in-frame ones, with some missing. The sample has tens of thousands of clones, around 94% seen once. The TCR was taken from a female donor in good health, enrolled as a control in a pregnancy study. The chain combines TRBV7-8 with TRBJ1-5; no clear D. This specimen was peripheral blood, taken in the third trimester of pregnancy. DNA for the CDR3: TGTGCCAGCAGCCCCGTCAATCAGCCCCAGCATTTT. Translating gives CASSPVNQPQHF.